This T cell receptor beta chain is from a study of technical replicates of blood from a handful of donors. Method: immunoSEQ multiplex PCR; TCRdb's copy keeps in-frame clones and lacks some. Here the sample spans 75,000 to 95,000 clones, 90% to 96% being singletons. Sequencing input: T cells isolated from PBMCs. This clonotype was obtained from a human donor in good health.

CDR3 DNA sequence: TGTGCCAGTAGCCAGACTAGCGGGAGCTACGAGCAGTACTTC. It specifies CASSQTSGSYEQYF. This sequence joins TRBV19 and TRBJ2-7, with 12 bases matching TRBD2. V shed 6 bases and J 3 bases; nucleotides not matched to a gene: 3. The V gene's germline CDR1 is LNHDA and CDR2 SQIVND (reference sequence). The CDR3 consists of 14 residues.